Only a few counts were recorded for the clone carrying this T cell receptor beta chain. The data derive from a study of shared clonotypes between healthy human individuals. Deep level was the assay's run setting. Data came from immunoSEQ multiplex PCR; TCRdb stores just in-frame clones and leaves some out. The repertoire has about 1 million clones, roughly 70% of them found once; the top ten carry approximately 1.5%. The germline V and J ends were trimmed by 7 bases and 1 base, with 16 bases remaining between them. Germline CDR1 MNHNY, CDR2 SVGAGI (reference sequence). The CDR3 is made up of 15 amino acids.

Sequenced input: memory CD4+ T cells sorted from blood. Noted subset: CD45RA-negative fraction. The V gene is TRBV6-6, the J gene TRBJ1-1; D remains unclear. The source of this sequence is a man in his late teens or twenties in good health. The CDR3 coding sequence is TGTGCCAGCATCCGGCACCCCAACCAGAACACTGAAGCTTTCTTT. The encoded protein is CASIRHPNQNTEAFF.